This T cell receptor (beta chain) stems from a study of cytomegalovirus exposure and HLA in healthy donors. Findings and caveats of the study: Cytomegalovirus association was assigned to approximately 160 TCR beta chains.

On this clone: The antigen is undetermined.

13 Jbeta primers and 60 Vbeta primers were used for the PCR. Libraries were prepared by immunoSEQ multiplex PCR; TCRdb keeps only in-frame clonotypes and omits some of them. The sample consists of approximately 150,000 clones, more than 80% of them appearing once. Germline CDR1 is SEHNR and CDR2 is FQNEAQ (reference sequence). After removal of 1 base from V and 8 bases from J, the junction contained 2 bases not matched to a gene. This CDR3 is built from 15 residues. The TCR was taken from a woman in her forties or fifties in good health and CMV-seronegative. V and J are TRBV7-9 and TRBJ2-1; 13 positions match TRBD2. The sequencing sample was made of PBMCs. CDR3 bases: TGTGCCAGCAGCTTAGGGACTAGCGGGGGAGATGAGCAGTTCTTC. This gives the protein CASSLGTSGGDEQFF.